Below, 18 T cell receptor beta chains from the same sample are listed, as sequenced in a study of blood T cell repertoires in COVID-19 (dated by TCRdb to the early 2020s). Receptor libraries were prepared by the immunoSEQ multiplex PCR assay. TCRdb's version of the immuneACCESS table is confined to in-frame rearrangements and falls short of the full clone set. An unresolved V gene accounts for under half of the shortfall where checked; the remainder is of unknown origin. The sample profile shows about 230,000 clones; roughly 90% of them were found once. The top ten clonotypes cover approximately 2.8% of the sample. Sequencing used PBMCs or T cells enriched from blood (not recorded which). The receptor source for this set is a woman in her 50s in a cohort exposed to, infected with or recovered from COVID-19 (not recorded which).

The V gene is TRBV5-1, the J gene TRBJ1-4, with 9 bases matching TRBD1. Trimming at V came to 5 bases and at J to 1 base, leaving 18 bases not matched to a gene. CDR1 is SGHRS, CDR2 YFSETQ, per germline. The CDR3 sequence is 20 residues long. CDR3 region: CASSFGHRGLSIETNEKLFF. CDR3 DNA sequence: TGCGCCAGCAGTTTTGGGCACAGGGGGCTATCAATAGAAACTAATGAAAAACTGTTTTTT.

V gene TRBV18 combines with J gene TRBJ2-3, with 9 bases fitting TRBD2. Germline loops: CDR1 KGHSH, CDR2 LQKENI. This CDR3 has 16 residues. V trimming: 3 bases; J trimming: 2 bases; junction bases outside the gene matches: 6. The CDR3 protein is CASSPSSGVDTDTQYF. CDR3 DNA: TGTGCCAGCTCACCCTCTAGCGGGGTCGACACAGATACGCAGTATTTT.

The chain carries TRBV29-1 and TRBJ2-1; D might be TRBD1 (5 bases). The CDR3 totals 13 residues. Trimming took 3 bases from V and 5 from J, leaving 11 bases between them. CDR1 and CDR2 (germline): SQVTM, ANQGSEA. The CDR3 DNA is TGCAGCGTTGACAGGGTAAACAACAATGAGCAGTTCTTC. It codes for CSVDRVNNNEQFF.

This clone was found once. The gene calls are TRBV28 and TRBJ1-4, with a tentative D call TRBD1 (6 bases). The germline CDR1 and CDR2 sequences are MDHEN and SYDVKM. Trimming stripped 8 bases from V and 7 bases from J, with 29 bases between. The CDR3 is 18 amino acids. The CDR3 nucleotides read TGTGCCAGCCACCGAGACAGGTGGGGGACCCCTGGTAGTGAAAAACTGTTTTTT. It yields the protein CASHRDRWGTPGSEKLFF.

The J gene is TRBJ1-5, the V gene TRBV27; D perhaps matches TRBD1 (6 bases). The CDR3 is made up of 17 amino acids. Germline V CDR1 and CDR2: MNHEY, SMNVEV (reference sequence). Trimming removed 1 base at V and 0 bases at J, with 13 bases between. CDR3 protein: CASSLWGGQGSNQPQHF. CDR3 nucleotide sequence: TGTGCCAGCAGTTTATGGGGGGGGCAGGGTAGCAATCAGCCCCAGCATTTT.

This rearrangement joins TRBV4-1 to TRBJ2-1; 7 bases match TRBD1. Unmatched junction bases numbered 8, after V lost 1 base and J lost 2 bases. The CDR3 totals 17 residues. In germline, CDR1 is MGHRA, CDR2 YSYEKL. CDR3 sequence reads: CASSQALGQGAYNEQFF. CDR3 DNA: TGCGCCAGCAGCCAAGCCCTCGGGCAGGGGGCCTACAATGAGCAGTTCTTC.

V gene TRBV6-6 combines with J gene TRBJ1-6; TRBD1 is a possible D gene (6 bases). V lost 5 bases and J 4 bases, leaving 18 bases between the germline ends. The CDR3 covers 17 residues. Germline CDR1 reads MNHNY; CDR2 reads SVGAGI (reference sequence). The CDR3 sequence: CASSQMRGGGYNSPLHF. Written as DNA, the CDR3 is TGTGCCAGCAGTCAAATGCGAGGGGGGGGGTATAATTCACCCCTCCACTTT.

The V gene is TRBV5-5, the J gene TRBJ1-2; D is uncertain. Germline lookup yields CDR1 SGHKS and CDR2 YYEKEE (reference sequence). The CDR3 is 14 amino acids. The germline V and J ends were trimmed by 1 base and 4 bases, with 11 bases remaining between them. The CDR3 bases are TGTGCCAGCAGCTTGCGTAGTAGTGGCTATGGCTACACCTTC. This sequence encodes CASSLRSSGYGYTF.

In DNA form, the CDR3 reads TGTGCCAGCAGATCGACAGGGGGCTCGTGGGAGACCCAGTACTTC. Protein: CASRSTGGSWETQYF. The chain is built from TRBV3-1 (or the pseudogene TRBV3-2) and TRBJ2-5, with TRBD1 identical over 10 bases. The CDR3 contains 15 residues. Germline V lookup: CDR1 LGHDT, CDR2 YNNKEL (reference sequence). Losses at the gene ends were 6 bases for V and 5 bases for J; bases not matched to a gene: 9.

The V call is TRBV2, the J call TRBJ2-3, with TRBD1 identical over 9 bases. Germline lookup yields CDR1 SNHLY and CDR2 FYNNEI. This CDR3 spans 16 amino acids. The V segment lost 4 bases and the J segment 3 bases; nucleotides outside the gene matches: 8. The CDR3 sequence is CASSGGTGTRTDTQYF. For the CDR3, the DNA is TGTGCCAGCAGTGGTGGGACAGGGACTCGAACAGATACGCAGTATTTT.

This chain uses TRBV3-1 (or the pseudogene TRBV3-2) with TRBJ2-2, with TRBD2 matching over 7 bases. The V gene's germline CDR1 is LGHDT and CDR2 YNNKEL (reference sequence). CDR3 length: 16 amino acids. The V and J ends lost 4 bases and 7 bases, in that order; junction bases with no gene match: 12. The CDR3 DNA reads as TGTGCCAGCAGCCGGCGACGGCGGGGGAGGGTCGGGGAGCTGTTTTTT. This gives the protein CASSRRRRGRVGELFF.

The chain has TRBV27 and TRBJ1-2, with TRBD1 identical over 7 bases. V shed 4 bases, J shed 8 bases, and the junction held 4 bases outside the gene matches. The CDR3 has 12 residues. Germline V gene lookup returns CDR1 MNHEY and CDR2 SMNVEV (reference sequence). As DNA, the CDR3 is TGTGCCAGCAGTTCGACAGGGAAGGGCTACACCTTC. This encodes CASSSTGKGYTF.

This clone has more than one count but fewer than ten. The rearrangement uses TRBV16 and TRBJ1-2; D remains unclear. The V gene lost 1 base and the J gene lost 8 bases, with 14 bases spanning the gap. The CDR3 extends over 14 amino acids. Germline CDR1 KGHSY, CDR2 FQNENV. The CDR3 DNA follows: TGTGCCAGCAGCCAATTTTTGGTGGTCCGGGGCTACACCTTC. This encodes CASSQFLVVRGYTF.

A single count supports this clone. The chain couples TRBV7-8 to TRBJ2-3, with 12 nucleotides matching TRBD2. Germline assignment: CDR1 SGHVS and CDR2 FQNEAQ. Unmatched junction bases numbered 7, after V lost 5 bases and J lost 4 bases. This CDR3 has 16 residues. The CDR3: CASSRRLAGVPDTQYF. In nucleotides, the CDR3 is TGTGCCAGCAGCCGTCGACTAGCGGGGGTACCAGATACGCAGTATTTT.

The CDR3 region has the DNA TGTGCCAGCACCGTGACAGGGGCCAACACTGAAGCTTTCTTT. Its translation is CASTVTGANTEAFF. The V call is TRBV9, the J call TRBJ1-1; 8 positions match TRBD1. CDR3 length: 14 amino acids. Germline V CDR1 and CDR2: SGDLS, YYNGEE. V was pared by 6 bases and J by 2 bases, with 6 bases of the junction left unmatched.

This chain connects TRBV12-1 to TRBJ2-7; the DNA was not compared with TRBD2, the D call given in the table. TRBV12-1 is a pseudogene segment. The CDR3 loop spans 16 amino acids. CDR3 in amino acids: CASSFGLGRGHGEQYF. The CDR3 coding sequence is TGTGCCAGCAGCTTTGGGCTCGGCCGGGGTCACGGGGAGCAGTACTTC.

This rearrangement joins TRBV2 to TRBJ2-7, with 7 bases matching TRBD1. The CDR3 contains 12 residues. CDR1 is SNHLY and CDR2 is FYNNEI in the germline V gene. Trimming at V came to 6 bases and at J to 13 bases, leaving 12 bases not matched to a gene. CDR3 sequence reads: CASRQGEPSCYF. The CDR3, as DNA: TGTGCCAGCAGGCAGGGGGAACCGTCATGCTACTTC. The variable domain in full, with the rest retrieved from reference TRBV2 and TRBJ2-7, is EPEVTQTPSHQVTQMGQEVILRCVPISNHLYFYWYRQILGQKVEFLVSFYNNEISEKSEIFDDQFSVERPDGSNFTLKIRSTKLEDSAMYFCASRQGEPSCYFGPGTRLTVT.

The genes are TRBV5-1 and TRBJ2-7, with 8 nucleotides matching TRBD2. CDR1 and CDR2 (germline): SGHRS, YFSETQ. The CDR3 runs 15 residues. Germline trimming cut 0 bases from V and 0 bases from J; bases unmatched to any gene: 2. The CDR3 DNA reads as TGCGCCAGCAGCTTGGCAGCGGGGGTCTCCTACGAGCAGTACTTC. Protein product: CASSLAAGVSYEQYF.